Shown below are 3 T cell receptor beta chains from a single sample sequenced in a study of blood T cell repertoires in COVID-19. Using immunoSEQ multiplex PCR, the repertoire was profiled, and TCRdb retains in-frame clones only, with some absent. The data contain 300,000 or so clones, roughly 91% of them singletons. The sample consisted of PBMCs or T cells enriched from blood (not recorded which). These receptors all stem from a woman aged 45-60 years who had been exposed to COVID-19.

The chain recombines TRBV10-3 with TRBJ2-1; 8 bases map to TRBD1. Germline V lookup: CDR1 ENHRY, CDR2 SYGVKD. The CDR3 length is 14 residues. V lost 10 bases, J lost 5 bases, and 10 bases stayed unmatched. CDR3 nucleotide sequence: TGTGCCACCGCGAGAACAGGGGGAGACAATGAGCAGTTCTTC. Translation: CATARTGGDNEQFF.

The V gene is TRBV28, the J gene TRBJ1-3; D unclear. Between the trimmed V and J ends, which lost 3 bases and 0 bases, there was a span of 6 bases. The CDR3 length is 14 residues. CDR1 and CDR2 from the germline V gene are MDHEN and SYDVKM. The CDR3 reads CASSFTASGNTIYF. DNA of the CDR3: TGTGCCAGCAGTTTTACAGCCTCTGGAAACACCATATATTTT. The whole variable domain, filled in from reference TRBV28 and TRBJ1-3, reads DVKVTQSSRYLVKRTGEKVFLECVQDMDHENMFWYRQDPGLGLRLIYFSYDVKMKEKGDIPEGYSVSREKKERFSLILESASTNQTSMYLCASSFTASGNTIYFGEGSWLTVV.

This chain joins TRBV12-3 or TRBV12-4 and TRBJ1-2; D remains ambiguous. V lost 5 bases and J 8 bases, leaving 15 bases between the germline ends. The CDR3 runs to 13 residues. The DNA of the CDR3 is TGTGCCAGCAGTCCATCGCTACTGTGGGGCTACACCTTC. It specifies CASSPSLLWGYTF.